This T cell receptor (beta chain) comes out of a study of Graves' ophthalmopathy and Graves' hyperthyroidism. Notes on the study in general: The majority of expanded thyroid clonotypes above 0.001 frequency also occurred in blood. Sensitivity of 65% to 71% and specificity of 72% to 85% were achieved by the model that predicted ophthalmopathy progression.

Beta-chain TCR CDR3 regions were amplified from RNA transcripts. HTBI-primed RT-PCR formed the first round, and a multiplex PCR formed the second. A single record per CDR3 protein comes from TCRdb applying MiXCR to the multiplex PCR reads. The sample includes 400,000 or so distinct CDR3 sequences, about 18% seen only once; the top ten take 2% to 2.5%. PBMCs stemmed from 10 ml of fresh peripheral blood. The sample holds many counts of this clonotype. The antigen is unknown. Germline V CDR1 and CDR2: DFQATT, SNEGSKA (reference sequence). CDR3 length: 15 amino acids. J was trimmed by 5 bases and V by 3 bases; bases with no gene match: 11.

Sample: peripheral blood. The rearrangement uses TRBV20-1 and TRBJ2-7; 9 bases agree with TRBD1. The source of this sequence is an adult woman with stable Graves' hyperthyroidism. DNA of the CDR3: TGCAGTGCTAGGGCACCCCACAGGGGGCGCAACGAGCAGTACTTC. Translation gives CSARAPHRGRNEQYF.